The entry below describes one TCR beta chain. Its antigen is undetermined. Germline lookup yields CDR1 MNHNY and CDR2 SVGAGI (reference sequence). Losses at the gene ends were 6 bases for V and 1 base for J; bases not matched to a gene: 4. This CDR3 has 15 amino acids. Researchers ran the PCR with 60 Vbeta and 13 Jbeta primers. Sequenced by immunoSEQ multiplex PCR; TCRdb stores in-frame clones only, minus some. The data show 95,000 to 150,000 clones, approximately 80% seen once. The data are from a study of cytomegalovirus exposure and HLA in healthy donors. Study results and limitations: Three chains tied to CMV proved CMV antigen-specific in vitro. When analyzed later, the rates of TCR association showed variation by HLA locus, with DRB1 the most and HLA-C the fewest.

This clonotype originated in a woman aged 40 to 50 in good health and CMV-seropositive. V usage is TRBV6-6 and J usage is TRBJ2-7; 12 bases fit TRBD1. The sequencing sample was made of PBMCs. The CDR3 bases are TGTGCCAGCAGCCGGGGACAGGGGGCTTCCTACGAGCAGTACTTC. Translated, it gives CASSRGQGASYEQYF.